The 25 T cell receptor beta chains below come from one sample, sequenced in a study of blood T cell repertoires in COVID-19. Sequencing used immunoSEQ multiplex PCR; TCRdb keeps in-frame clones, though not all of them. This table holds 300,000 to 400,000 clones, approximately 85% found once. The sequenced sample was peripheral blood. These receptors were taken from a human donor in a cohort sampled during active COVID-19.

The genes are TRBV6-4 and TRBJ2-1, with D possibly TRBD2 on 6 matching bases. Germline V lookup: CDR1 MRHNA, CDR2 SNTAGT. The V end lost 2 bases, the J end lost 4 bases, and 9 bases lay between the germline ends. The CDR3 spans 14 residues. CDR3 loop: CASSDGGAYNEQFF. DNA for the CDR3: TGTGCCAGCAGTGACGGCGGGGCTTACAATGAGCAGTTCTTC.

J is TRBJ2-1 and V is TRBV11-2; 12 bases fit TRBD2. CDR3 size: 13 residues. J was trimmed by 10 bases and V by 5 bases; bases with no gene match: 3. In germline, CDR1 is SGHAT, CDR2 FQNNGV. In DNA form, the CDR3 reads TGTGCCAGCAGCCGAACTAGCGGGGGGGAGCAGTTCTTC. It is translated as CASSRTSGGEQFF.

This clone was observed once. The chain combines TRBV2 with TRBJ1-4; 9 bases align to TRBD1. In germline, CDR1 is SNHLY, CDR2 FYNNEI. Unmatched junction bases numbered 8, after V lost 4 bases and J lost 5 bases. This CDR3 contains 16 residues. The CDR3 region is CASSVQGAGVNEKLFF. The CDR3 DNA reads TGTGCCAGCAGTGTACAGGGGGCAGGGGTAAATGAAAAACTGTTTTTT.

CDR3 sequence: CATSASGGEQFF. The CDR3 DNA is TGTGCCACCAGTGCATCGGGAGGCGAGCAGTTCTTC. The genes are TRBV24-1 and TRBJ2-1; 7 bases are a match to TRBD2. The junction had 4 bases not matched to a gene; V was cut back by 5 bases and J by 10 bases. Germline CDR1 KGHDR, CDR2 SFDVKD. CDR3 length: 12 residues.

This clone was detected a few times. The chain uses TRBV6-5 and TRBJ1-1; D gene ambiguous. Germline V gene data show CDR1 as MNHEY and CDR2 as SVGAGI. Trimming pared 4 bases from V and 1 base from J, leaving 7 bases between. The CDR3 extends over 13 amino acids. The CDR3 here is CASSSPGNTEAFF. As DNA, the CDR3 is TGTGCCAGCAGTTCGCCCGGGAACACTGAAGCTTTCTTT.

V gene TRBV19 combines with J gene TRBJ1-1; D gene uncertain. Germline loops: CDR1 LNHDA, CDR2 SQIVND (reference sequence). Trimming cost V 6 bases and J 5 bases, with 13 bases left between them. The CDR3 covers 13 residues. The CDR3 bases are TGTGCCAGTAGCCTAGCCGATGGTACTGAAGCTTTCTTT. Its translation is CASSLADGTEAFF.

This clone came up a few times. The genes are TRBV14 and TRBJ2-7; D not resolved. V was cut by 6 bases and J by 4 bases, with 10 bases left in between. This CDR3 is built from 12 residues. Germline V gene lookup returns CDR1 SGHDN and CDR2 FVKESK. CDR3 region: CASSLTWYEQYF. For the CDR3, the DNA is TGTGCCAGCAGTCTTACTTGGTACGAGCAGTACTTC.

The chain couples TRBV7-9 to TRBJ1-2; no definite D call. The CDR3 spans 15 residues. Germline V gives CDR1 SEHNR, CDR2 FQNEAQ (reference sequence). The ends were cut back, 1 base at V and 8 bases at J, with 17 bases in the middle. The CDR3 region is CASSLGRHGEGGYTF. Here the CDR3 DNA reads TGTGCCAGCAGCTTAGGCAGACACGGGGAGGGCGGCTACACCTTC.

The V and J genes are TRBV10-3 and TRBJ1-2; D is unresolved. The CDR3 is made up of 13 amino acids. Germline V gene sequence: CDR1 ENHRY, CDR2 SYGVKD. V was shortened by 2 bases and J by 3 bases, with 7 bases between the two germline ends. The CDR3 sequence: CAISEAGDYGYTF. The DNA of the CDR3 is TGTGCCATCAGTGAGGCCGGGGACTATGGCTACACCTTC.

On this clone: This may be a read error, as it is one base from a much larger clone. The gene calls are TRBV7-9 and TRBJ1-1, with 10 nucleotides matching TRBD1. Looked up from germline, CDR1 is SEHNR and CDR2 is FQNEAQ (reference sequence). The V gene end was trimmed by 4 bases and the J gene end by 4 bases; junction bases not matched to a gene: 0. This CDR3 region has 13 residues. CDR3 DNA: TGTGCCAGCAGCTGGACAGGGGGCACTGAAGCTTTCTTT. As protein: CASSWTGGTEAFF.

The V and J genes are TRBV11-1 and TRBJ2-7; TRBD1 agrees at 9 bases. The germline gives CDR1 SGHAT, CDR2 FQDESV (reference sequence). This CDR3 comprises 14 residues. Germline trimming cut 3 bases from V and 3 bases from J; bases unmatched to any gene: 3. CDR3 residues: CASSFQGQGYEQYF. The CDR3 region has the DNA TGTGCCAGCAGCTTTCAGGGACAGGGCTACGAGCAGTACTTC.

The chain couples TRBV29-1 to TRBJ2-6; the D gene is possibly TRBD2 (5 bases). Germline V gene data show CDR1 as SQVTM and CDR2 as ANQGSEA. V dropped 7 bases and J dropped 3 bases, with 7 bases sitting between them. The length of the CDR3 is 12 residues. Here the CDR3 reads CSAGGGANVLTF. DNA for the CDR3: TGCAGCGCCGGAGGTGGGGCCAACGTCCTGACTTTC.

The genes are TRBV27 and TRBJ2-1; 10 positions match TRBD1. The ends lost 0 bases at V and 7 bases at J; junction bases unmatched: 0. CDR1 is MNHEY and CDR2 is SMNVEV in the germline V gene (reference sequence). This CDR3 has 14 amino acids. This CDR3 is CASSLSGQGNEQFF. In nucleotides, the CDR3 is TGTGCCAGCAGTTTATCGGGACAGGGGAATGAGCAGTTCTTC.

This clone appeared a few times. The rearrangement joins TRBV10-3 to TRBJ2-1, with 8 positions matching TRBD1. The CDR3 is 14 residues long. CDR1 and CDR2 from the germline V gene are ENHRY and SYGVKD. J lost 5 bases, V lost 7 bases, and 7 bases had no gene match. CDR3 nucleotides: TGTGCCATCAACCAGGGGGCGGACCACAATGAGCAGTTCTTC. Translated, it gives CAINQGADHNEQFF.

CDR3 in DNA: TGTGCCAGCTCACTAGACAGGGAACCGGAGCAGTTCTTC. The encoded protein is CASSLDREPEQFF. This chain uses TRBV18 with TRBJ2-1, with 7 bases that match TRBD1. V shed 4 bases and J 10 bases; nucleotides not matched to a gene: 7. The CDR3 has 13 amino acids. In germline, CDR1 is KGHSH, CDR2 LQKENI. The full variable domain, completed using reference TRBV18 and TRBJ2-1, is NAGVMQNPRHLVRRRGQEARLRCSPMKGHSHVYWYRQLPEEGLKFMVYLQKENIIDESGMPKERFSAEFPKEGPSILRIQQVVRGDSAAYFCASSLDREPEQFFGPGTRLTVL.

This clone was observed a handful of times. V is TRBV12-3 or TRBV12-4 and J is TRBJ1-2, with 8 bases matching TRBD1. With V trimmed by 6 bases and J by 3 bases, 3 bases remained unmatched. This CDR3 contains 13 residues. The CDR3 DNA sequence: TGTGCCAGCAGGGGGGACAGGTACTATGGCTACACCTTC. This encodes CASRGDRYYGYTF.

V is TRBV6-1 and J is TRBJ2-1; 7 bases map to TRBD1. The CDR3 totals 15 residues. Losses at the gene ends were 3 bases for V and 6 bases for J; bases not matched to a gene: 8. Germline CDR1 MNHNS, CDR2 SASEGT. The CDR3 nucleotides read TGTGCCAGCAGTGAGACAGGGAGAAGGGTCAATGAGCAGTTCTTC. Protein sequence: CASSETGRRVNEQFF.

The chain carries TRBV6-5 and TRBJ1-1, with TRBD1 matching over 8 bases. CDR1 and CDR2 (germline): MNHEY, SVGAGI. Unmatched junction bases numbered 1, after V lost 4 bases and J lost 3 bases. This CDR3 is 13 amino acids long. The CDR3 protein is CASSLQGDTEAFF. The CDR3 nucleotides read TGTGCCAGCAGTTTACAGGGGGACACTGAAGCTTTCTTT.

The chain combines TRBV5-1 with TRBJ1-1; no firm D call. The germline V and J ends were trimmed by 3 bases and 0 bases, with 12 bases remaining between them. CDR1 is SGHRS, CDR2 YFSETQ, per germline. This CDR3 spans 15 amino acids. CDR3 nucleotides: TGCGCCAGCAGCTCGCTGACATCGGTGAACACTGAAGCTTTCTTT. This gives the protein CASSSLTSVNTEAFF.

The V gene is TRBV2, the J gene TRBJ2-5; D remains unclear. Trimming stripped 5 bases from V and 1 base from J, with 8 bases between. Germline CDR1 reads SNHLY; CDR2 reads FYNNEI. The CDR3 totals 13 residues. The chain's CDR3 is CASSRLLQETQYF. The CDR3 bases are TGTGCCAGCAGTCGACTCCTCCAAGAGACCCAGTACTTC.

V is TRBV2 and J is TRBJ2-7; D might be TRBD2 (7 bases). The CDR3 contains 15 residues. Trimming took 2 bases from V and 3 from J, leaving 14 bases between them. Looked up from germline, CDR1 is SNHLY and CDR2 is FYNNEI. The CDR3 DNA reads as TGTGCCAGCAGTGAAAGTACAGGGAGGGTCTACGAGCAGTACTTC. Translating gives CASSESTGRVYEQYF. The full variable domain, with the rest looked up from reference TRBV2 and TRBJ2-7, is EPEVTQTPSHQVTQMGQEVILRCVPISNHLYFYWYRQILGQKVEFLVSFYNNEISEKSEIFDDQFSVERPDGSNFTLKIRSTKLEDSAMYFCASSESTGRVYEQYFGPGTRLTVT.

The chain couples TRBV6-1 to TRBJ2-3; tentative D call: TRBD2 (6 bases). The CDR3 runs to 14 residues. Germline CDR1 reads MNHNS; CDR2 reads SASEGT. Deletions cut 3 bases from V and 3 bases from J, with 10 bases between. CDR3 loop: CASSEGGMTDTQYF. CDR3 nucleotide sequence: TGTGCCAGCAGTGAGGGGGGAATGACAGATACGCAGTATTTT.

This chain joins TRBV5-1 and TRBJ2-2; 8 bases line up with TRBD1. The CDR3 covers 14 residues. The V gene's germline CDR1 is SGHRS and CDR2 YFSETQ. The ends lost 4 bases at V and 4 bases at J; junction bases unmatched: 3. The CDR3 DNA reads as TGCGCCAGCAGCCGGACAGGGACCACCGGGGAGCTGTTTTTT. Translated, it gives CASSRTGTTGELFF.

The chain is built from TRBV24-1 and TRBJ2-3, with D possibly being TRBD2 (5 bases). The CDR3 is 17 residues long. The V end was cut by 0 bases, the J end by 0 bases, with 12 bases between. Looked up from germline, CDR1 is KGHDR and CDR2 is SFDVKD. The CDR3 protein is CATSDLVSGYSTDTQYF. CDR3 nucleotide sequence: TGTGCCACCAGTGATTTGGTTTCGGGGTACAGCACAGATACGCAGTATTTT.

V usage is TRBV6-1 and J usage is TRBJ2-3; tentatively, D is TRBD2 (5 bases). Germline CDR1 is MNHNS and CDR2 is SASEGT. V was clipped by 4 bases and J by 0 bases, with 20 bases between them. The CDR3 is 18 amino acids. The CDR3 DNA reads TGTGCCAGCAGTGCTTTCCCGCAAGGCGGACTTAGCACAGATACGCAGTATTTT. This gives the protein CASSAFPQGGLSTDTQYF.